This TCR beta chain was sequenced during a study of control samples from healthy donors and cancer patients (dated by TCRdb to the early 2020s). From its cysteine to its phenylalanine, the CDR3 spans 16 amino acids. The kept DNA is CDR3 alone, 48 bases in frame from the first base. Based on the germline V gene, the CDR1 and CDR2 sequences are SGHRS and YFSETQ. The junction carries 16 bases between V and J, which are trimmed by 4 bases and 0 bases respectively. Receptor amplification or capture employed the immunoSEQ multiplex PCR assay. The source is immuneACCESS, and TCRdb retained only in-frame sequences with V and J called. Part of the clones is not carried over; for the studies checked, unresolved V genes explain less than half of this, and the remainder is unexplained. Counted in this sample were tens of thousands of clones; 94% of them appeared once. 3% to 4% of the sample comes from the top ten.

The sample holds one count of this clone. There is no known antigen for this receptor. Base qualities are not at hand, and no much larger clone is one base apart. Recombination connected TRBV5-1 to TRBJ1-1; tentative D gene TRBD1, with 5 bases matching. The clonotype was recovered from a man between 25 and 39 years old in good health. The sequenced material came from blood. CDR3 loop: CASSHPSTELNTEAFF. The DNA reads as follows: TGCGCCAGCAGCCACCCATCGACAGAGTTGAACACTGAAGCTTTCTTT.